This T cell receptor beta chain was profiled in a study of T-cell memory formation after mild COVID-19. One entry per CDR3 protein results from TCRdb running MiXCR on the 5' RACE reads. The repertoire holds around 430,000 distinct CDR3 sequences, with 16% as singletons. Findings of the study overall: Researchers report contracting CD4+ clones mostly in CM and EM, with CD8+ clones in EMRA. A balance of CD4 and CD8 characterized clones contracting day 15 to 85, whereas later expanders leaned CD4+.

For this clonotype: Its antigen is unidentified.

The specimen was PBMCs or a T cell subset sorted from them (not recorded which). The sequence was collected from a young man who had mild COVID-19 (a few samples of this study predate the infection). Cell type and time point are not known.

CDR3 loop: CAIRSGTDTQYF. The CDR3 DNA reads as TGTGCCATTCGGAGCGGCACAGATACGCAGTATTTT. V is TRBV6-2 or TRBV6-3 and J is TRBJ2-3; D gene uncertain. Germline V gives CDR1 MNHEY, CDR2 SVGEGT. Deletions cut 10 bases from V and 1 base from J, with 9 bases between. The CDR3 is made up of 12 amino acids.